Presented here are 27 T cell receptor beta chains from one specimen sequenced in a study of cytomegalovirus exposure and HLA in healthy donors (dated by TCRdb to about 2017). To prepare the library, the immunoSEQ multiplex PCR assay was applied. For the multiplex PCR, a mixture combining 60 forward primers for TCR Vbeta segments and 13 reverse primers for TCR Jbeta segments was used. TCRdb provides this immuneACCESS table in a form limited to in-frame rearrangements. Some clones are lacking; in checked studies, under half of them reflect an unresolved V gene, and why the rest are absent is not known. The sample table shows about 120,000 clones, and more than 65% are seen once. The biggest ten clones account for roughly 11% of the sample. Sequenced sample: PBMCs. The source of these receptors is a man aged 40-50 years in good health and CMV-seropositive.

The chain carries TRBV4-1 and TRBJ2-3, with a weak D call TRBD1 (6 bases). The CDR3 runs 15 residues. The ends were cut back, 1 base at V and 2 bases at J, with 10 bases in the middle. The germline V gene encodes CDR1 MGHRA and CDR2 YSYEKL. The DNA for the CDR3 is TGCGCCAGCAGCCAAGGGACAGTGATCACAGATACGCAGTATTTT. Translation gives CASSQGTVITDTQYF.

V usage is TRBV7-9 and J usage is TRBJ1-2; 10 bases are a match to TRBD1. CDR1 is SEHNR and CDR2 is FQNEAQ in the germline V gene (reference sequence). The CDR3 has 15 amino acids. Trimming removed 3 bases from V and 8 bases from J; junction bases left unmatched: 9. The CDR3: CASSLDRGSSGGYTF. The CDR3 nucleotides are TGTGCCAGCAGCTTGGACAGGGGGTCTTCGGGAGGCTACACCTTC.

The chain has TRBV18 and TRBJ2-7; weak D call: TRBD1 (6 bases). Germline loops: CDR1 KGHSH, CDR2 LQKENI. This CDR3 spans 14 amino acids. Trimming took off 1 base at V and 2 bases at J, with 9 bases between the two ends. The CDR3 DNA follows: TGTGCCAGCTCACCACTGGGACAAGCCTACGAGCAGTACTTC. The encoded protein is CASSPLGQAYEQYF.

This clone came up once. The chain combines TRBV9 with TRBJ2-3, with 7 positions matching TRBD1. This CDR3 spans 15 amino acids. Per germline, CDR1 SGDLS and CDR2 YYNGEE. Trimming removed 2 bases from V and 5 bases from J; junction bases left unmatched: 8. Written as DNA, the CDR3 is TGTGCCAGCAGCGTCCTGACAGGGTTGGTAGATACGCAGTATTTT. The encoded protein is CASSVLTGLVDTQYF.

This clone came up a few times. A read error likely explains this, since a far larger clone differs by one base. Additional DNA sequences in this sample encode the identical CDR3. CDR3 protein: CASSQDGTTGANVLTF. As DNA, the CDR3 is TGTGCCAGCAGCCAAGATGGGACAACTGGGGCCAACGTCCTGACTTTC. The chain is built from TRBV5-4 and TRBJ2-6, with D maybe TRBD1 (6 bases). Germline V gene sequence: CDR1 SGHNT, CDR2 YYREEE (reference sequence). The length of the CDR3 is 16 residues. V lost 4 bases to trimming and J lost 2 bases, with 13 bases between them.

The chain combines TRBV7-3 with TRBJ2-1, with D maybe TRBD2 (6 bases). The germline V gene encodes CDR1 SGHTA and CDR2 FQGTGA. The CDR3 is 15 amino acids. V gave up 3 bases and J gave up 2 bases, with 11 bases separating them. This CDR3 reads CASSFSGGTYNEQFF. The CDR3 nucleotides are TGTGCCAGCAGCTTTTCCGGGGGTACCTACAATGAGCAGTTCTTC.

CDR3 DNA sequence: TGTGCCAGCAGCTTAAGGACAAGGTCAAATACGCAGTATTTT. Amino acid sequence: CASSLRTRSNTQYF. The chain has TRBV11-3 and TRBJ2-3; maybe TRBD1 (5 bases). V was cut by 2 bases and J by 7 bases, with 13 bases left in between. Germline values: CDR1 SGHNT, CDR2 YENEEA. The CDR3 spans 14 residues.

Concerning this clone itself: Other DNA sequences in the sample encode the same CDR3. The rearrangement joins TRBV19 to TRBJ2-5; TRBD1 might be the D (5 bases). CDR3 size: 17 residues. V was pared by 4 bases and J by 5 bases, with 23 bases between. The V gene's germline CDR1 is LNHDA and CDR2 SQIVND (reference sequence). The CDR3 sequence: CASSKTLLAGLQETQYF. The CDR3 DNA follows: TGTGCCAGTAGTAAGACGCTTTTAGCAGGGTTGCAGGAGACCCAGTACTTC.

The chain joins TRBV15 to TRBJ1-6, with a tentative D call TRBD1 (5 bases). The CDR3 spans 14 residues. Trimming left V 0 bases short and J 10 bases short, with 10 bases between. Germline CDR1 reads LNHNV; CDR2 reads YYDKDF (reference sequence). The DNA for the CDR3 is TGTGCCACCAGCAGAGATTGGGGGGGGTCACCCCTCCACTTT. Amino acid sequence: CATSRDWGGSPLHF.

The V call is TRBV9, the J call TRBJ1-3, with a tentative D call TRBD1 (5 bases). This CDR3 contains 16 residues. Per the germline V gene, CDR1 is SGDLS and CDR2 is YYNGEE. With 3 bases removed from V and 2 bases from J, the gap between germline ends came to 15 bases. Here the CDR3 reads CASSGGSPETGNTIYF. The CDR3 bases are TGTGCCAGCAGCGGGGGCAGCCCGGAGACTGGAAACACCATATATTTT.

This clone was detected once. The rearrangement links TRBV7-6 to TRBJ2-2; TRBD1 matches 10 bases. The V segment lost 5 bases and the J segment 6 bases; nucleotides outside the gene matches: 9. The CDR3 runs to 16 residues. The germline V gene encodes CDR1 SGHVS and CDR2 FNYEAQ. The CDR3 sequence: CASSQGQGLGPGELFF. Written as DNA, the CDR3 is TGTGCCAGCAGCCAGGGACAGGGGTTAGGACCCGGGGAGCTGTTTTTT.

The chain is built from TRBV11-2 and TRBJ1-4; D not certain. V was clipped by 1 base and J by 8 bases, with 14 bases between them. There are 15 residues in the CDR3. Germline values: CDR1 SGHAT, CDR2 FQNNGV. The CDR3 DNA is TGTGCCAGCAGCTTAGGGGCGGGGTACGCGGAAAAACTGTTTTTT. Translated, it gives CASSLGAGYAEKLFF.

The V call is TRBV7-6, the J call TRBJ2-5; D remains unclear. This CDR3 comprises 14 residues. Looked up from germline, CDR1 is SGHVS and CDR2 is FNYEAQ. Trimming shortened V by 1 base and J by 2 bases, and 8 bases separated the two germline ends. The CDR3 here is CASSLGPVQETQYF. CDR3 sequence (DNA): TGTGCCAGCAGCTTAGGGCCAGTGCAAGAGACCCAGTACTTC. Combining the CDR3 with reference TRBV7-6 and TRBJ2-5 gives the whole variable domain GAGVSQSPRYKVTKRGQDVALRCDPISGHVSLYWYRQALGQGPEFLTYFNYEAQQDKSGLPNDRFSAERPEGSISTLTIQRTEQRDSAMYRCASSLGPVQETQYFGPGTRLLVL.

The CDR3 region is CASSYSVSAAGNEQFF. Written as DNA, the CDR3 is TGTGCCAGCAGTTACTCAGTCTCGGCTGCCGGGAATGAGCAGTTCTTC. The chain links TRBV6-6 to TRBJ2-1, with D unclear. V lost 0 bases and J 7 bases, leaving 16 bases between the germline ends. Germline CDR1 MNHNY, CDR2 SVGAGI (reference sequence). The CDR3 is 16 residues long.

The rearrangement links TRBV27 to TRBJ2-3; D is possibly TRBD1 (5 bases). The CDR3 totals 11 residues. Germline CDR1 is MNHEY and CDR2 is SMNVEV (reference sequence). V lost 4 bases and J 8 bases, leaving 7 bases between the germline ends. The CDR3: CASSSGRTQYF. CDR3 nucleotides: TGTGCCAGCAGTTCAGGGCGTACGCAGTATTTT.

The rearrangement uses TRBV2 and TRBJ1-2; D not certain. Germline loops: CDR1 SNHLY, CDR2 FYNNEI. CDR3 size: 16 residues. The V end lost 3 bases, the J end lost 0 bases, and 14 bases lay between the germline ends. In DNA form, the CDR3 reads TGTGCCAGCAGTGAGTTGTCCCTTCGGGCTAACTATGGCTACACCTTC. Protein product: CASSELSLRANYGYTF.

V gene TRBV7-8 combines with J gene TRBJ1-6; D may be TRBD1 (6 bases). CDR3 length equals 15 residues. Germline values: CDR1 SGHVS, CDR2 FQNEAQ. V gave up 2 bases and J gave up 8 bases, with 13 bases separating them. The CDR3 protein is CASSLNQGWYSPLHF. The CDR3 nucleotides read TGTGCCAGCAGCTTAAATCAGGGGTGGTATTCACCCCTCCACTTT.

This chain links TRBV5-5 with TRBJ1-1, with D perhaps TRBD1 (6 bases). Germline V gives CDR1 SGHKS, CDR2 YYEKEE (reference sequence). The CDR3 is 13 residues long. V lost 4 bases and J 1 base, leaving 8 bases between the germline ends. The CDR3 sequence: CASSPTGNTEAFF. The CDR3 region has the DNA TGTGCCAGCAGCCCGACAGGGAACACTGAAGCTTTCTTT.

The chain combines TRBV6-5 with TRBJ2-1; no reliable D call. V was cut by 4 bases and J by 3 bases, with 10 bases left in between. The CDR3 loop spans 14 amino acids. The germline CDR1 and CDR2 sequences are MNHEY and SVGAGI. The CDR3 sequence: CASSFAGYYNEQFF. The CDR3 nucleotides are TGTGCCAGCAGTTTTGCAGGTTACTACAATGAGCAGTTCTTC.

In nucleotides, the CDR3 is TGTGCCAGCAGCTACTCCGGGACTAGCGGGGGGGCATCCGGGGAGCTGTTTTTT. This codes for CASSYSGTSGGASGELFF. The J gene is TRBJ2-2, the V gene TRBV7-2, with 16 bases that match TRBD2. CDR3 length: 18 amino acids. CDR1 SGHTA and CDR2 FQGNSA come from the germline V gene. V lost 4 bases to trimming and J lost 6 bases; unmatched junction nucleotides: 8.

The J gene is TRBJ1-1, the V gene TRBV10-3, with D possibly matching TRBD1 (5 bases). Germline V CDR1 and CDR2: ENHRY, SYGVKD. This CDR3 is built from 14 residues. V was shortened by 6 bases and J by 0 bases, with 11 bases between the two germline ends. The DNA for the CDR3 is TGTGCCATCAGGGGCGGGACCCTGAACACTGAAGCTTTCTTT. Its protein product is CAIRGGTLNTEAFF.

This clone was seen only once. The chain uses TRBV2 and TRBJ2-7; D may be TRBD1 (5 bases). Per the germline V gene, CDR1 is SNHLY and CDR2 is FYNNEI. Trimming removed 3 bases from V and 2 bases from J, with 14 bases in between. CDR3 length equals 15 residues. CDR3 DNA: TGTGCCAGCAGTGACCAGGGTAGTAAGGCCTACGAGCAGTACTTC. This encodes CASSDQGSKAYEQYF.

The chain joins TRBV2 to TRBJ2-1, with D perhaps matching TRBD2 (6 bases). The CDR3 has 14 residues. Trimming left V 0 bases short and J 4 bases short, with 7 bases between. Germline values: CDR1 SNHLY, CDR2 FYNNEI. CDR3 loop: CASSEAGGYNEQFF. Here the CDR3 DNA reads TGTGCCAGCAGTGAAGCGGGGGGATACAATGAGCAGTTCTTC. Complete variable domain (other parts from reference TRBV2 and TRBJ2-1): EPEVTQTPSHQVTQMGQEVILRCVPISNHLYFYWYRQILGQKVEFLVSFYNNEISEKSEIFDDQFSVERPDGSNFTLKIRSTKLEDSAMYFCASSEAGGYNEQFFGPGTRLTVL.

The chain links TRBV28 to TRBJ1-6; a possible D gene is TRBD1 (6 bases). CDR3 size: 13 residues. The germline CDR1 and CDR2 sequences are MDHEN and SYDVKM. V was pared by 6 bases and J by 6 bases, with 9 bases between. The CDR3 nucleotides read TGTGCCAGCAGGGGCAGGGGTAATTCACCCCTCCACTTT. It yields the protein CASRGRGNSPLHF. Together with reference TRBV28 and TRBJ1-6, the CDR3 gives the full variable domain: DVKVTQSSRYLVKRTGEKVFLECVQDMDHENMFWYRQDPGLGLRLIYFSYDVKMKEKGDIPEGYSVSREKKERFSLILESASTNQTSMYLCASRGRGNSPLHFGNGTRLTVT.

CDR3 protein: CASSRGTGDGVWNSPLHF. In DNA form, the CDR3 reads TGTGCCAGCAGCAGAGGGACAGGGGATGGGGTGTGGAATTCACCCCTCCACTTT. The genes are TRBV7-9 and TRBJ1-6; the match to TRBD1 covers 10 bases. V lost 5 bases and J lost 7; bases outside the gene matches: 14. This CDR3 region has 18 residues. CDR1 SEHNR and CDR2 FQNEAQ come from the germline V gene (reference sequence).

The chain carries TRBV10-3 and TRBJ2-7; D might be TRBD1 (5 bases). CDR1 is ENHRY and CDR2 is SYGVKD in the germline V gene. The germline V and J ends were trimmed by 10 bases and 4 bases, with 17 bases remaining between them. CDR3 length: 13 amino acids. In DNA form, the CDR3 reads TGTGCCAGCGCGCAGGGCCTACAATACGAGCAGTACTTC. Its translation is CASAQGLQYEQYF.

V is TRBV7-9 and J is TRBJ2-7; no clear D gene. This CDR3 region has 14 residues. The germline gives CDR1 SEHNR, CDR2 FQNEAQ (reference sequence). The V and J ends lost 0 bases and 1 base respectively, with 7 bases between them. DNA of the CDR3: TGTGCCAGCAGCTTAGCCGCGACATCCTACGAGCAGTACTTC. This gives the protein CASSLAATSYEQYF.